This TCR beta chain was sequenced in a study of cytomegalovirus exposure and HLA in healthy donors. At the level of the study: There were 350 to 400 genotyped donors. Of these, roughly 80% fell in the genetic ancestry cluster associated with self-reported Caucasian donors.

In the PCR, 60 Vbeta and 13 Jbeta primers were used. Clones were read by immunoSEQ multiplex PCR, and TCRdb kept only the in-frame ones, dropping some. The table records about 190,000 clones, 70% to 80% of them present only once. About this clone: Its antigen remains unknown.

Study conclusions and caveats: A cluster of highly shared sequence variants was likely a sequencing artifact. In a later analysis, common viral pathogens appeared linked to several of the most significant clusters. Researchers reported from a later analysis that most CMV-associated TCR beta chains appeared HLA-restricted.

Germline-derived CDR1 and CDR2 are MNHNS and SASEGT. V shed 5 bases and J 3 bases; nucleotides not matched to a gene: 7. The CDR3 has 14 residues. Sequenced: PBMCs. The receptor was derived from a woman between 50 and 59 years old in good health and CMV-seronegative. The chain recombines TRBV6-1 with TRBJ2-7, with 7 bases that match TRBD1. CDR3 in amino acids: CASSRQGAIYEQYF. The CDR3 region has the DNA TGTGCCAGCAGTAGACAGGGCGCGATCTACGAGCAGTACTTC.